Listed below are T cell receptor beta chains from one sample, sequenced in a study of T cells in localized non-small cell lung cancer. The assay was immunoSEQ multiplex PCR, and TCRdb's table has in-frame clones only and misses some. This table holds 34,000 or so clones, 93% found once. Sequenced material: peripheral blood, taken before any cancer treatment. The receptors originated from a female donor older than 55 with stage I lung adenocarcinoma. CDR3s include the opening cysteine and the closing phenylalanine or tryptophan. Fields, in order: CDR3 length, clone size, D gene, V gene, J gene, CDR3 protein, CDR3 DNA. A D gene is named only where the DNA matches it firmly. Not every row has a clone size; where given, it reads once, few, many or a size class.

>15|-|-|TRBV6-9|TRBJ1-2
CASSYSINANYGYTF
TGTGCCAGCAGTTACTCAATTAATGCCAACTATGGCTACACCTTC
>15|-|-|TRBV6-6|TRBJ2-1
CASSYSMEGSNEQFF
TGTGCCAGCAGTTACTCGATGGAAGGGAGCAATGAGCAGTTCTTC
>13|-|TRBD1|TRBV19|TRBJ1-2
CASSLTGFEGYTF
TGTGCCAGTAGTTTGACAGGGTTTGAGGGCTACACCTTC
>14|-|TRBD1|TRBV29-1|TRBJ2-3
CSVDGTGGTDTQYF
TGCAGCGTCGACGGGACAGGAGGCACAGATACGCAGTATTTT
>14|few|-|TRBV19|TRBJ2-2
CASRQALNTGELFF
TGTGCCAGTCGGCAGGCCCTGAACACCGGGGAGCTGTTTTTT
>11|-|-|TRBV6-6|TRBJ1-2
CASTPSQGYTF
TGTGCCAGCACCCCCTCGCAAGGCTACACCTTC
>14|-|-|TRBV27|TRBJ1-2
CASSLVGGGYGYTF
TGTGCCAGCAGTTTGGTGGGTGGAGGCTATGGCTACACCTTC
>15|-|TRBD2|TRBV27|TRBJ2-1
CASRDLAGGYNEQFF
TGTGCCAGCAGGGACCTAGCGGGAGGTTACAATGAGCAGTTCTTC
>13|-|-|TRBV11-1|TRBJ2-1
CASSLLPVNEQFF
TGTGCCAGCAGCTTACTTCCAGTCAATGAGCAGTTCTTC
>17|-|TRBD2|TRBV5-8|TRBJ2-3
CASSLGLAGSHADTQYF
TGTGCCAGCAGCTTGGGGCTAGCGGGGTCGCACGCAGATACGCAGTATTTT
>12|-|-|TRBV28|TRBJ2-2
CASSYRTGELFF
TGTGCCAGCAGTTATAGGACCGGGGAGCTGTTTTTT